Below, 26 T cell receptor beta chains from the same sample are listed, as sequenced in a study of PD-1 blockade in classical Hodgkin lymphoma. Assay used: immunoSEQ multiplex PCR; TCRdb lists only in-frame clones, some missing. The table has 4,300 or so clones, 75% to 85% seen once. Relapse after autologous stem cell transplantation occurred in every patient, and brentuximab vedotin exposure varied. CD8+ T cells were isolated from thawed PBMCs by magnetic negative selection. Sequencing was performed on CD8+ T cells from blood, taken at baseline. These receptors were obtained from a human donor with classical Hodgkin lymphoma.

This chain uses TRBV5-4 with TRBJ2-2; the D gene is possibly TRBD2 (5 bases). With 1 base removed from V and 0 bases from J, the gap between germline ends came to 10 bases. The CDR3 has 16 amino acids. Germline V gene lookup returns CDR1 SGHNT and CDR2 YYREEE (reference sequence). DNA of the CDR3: TGTGCCAGCAGCTTGAAGAGGGAAACGAACACCGGGGAGCTGTTTTTT. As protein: CASSLKRETNTGELFF.

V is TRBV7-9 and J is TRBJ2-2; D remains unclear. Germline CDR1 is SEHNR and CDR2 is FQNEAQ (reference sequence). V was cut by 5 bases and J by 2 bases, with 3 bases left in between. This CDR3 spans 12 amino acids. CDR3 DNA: TGTGCCAGCAGCCCAAACACCGGGGAGCTGTTTTTT. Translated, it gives CASSPNTGELFF.

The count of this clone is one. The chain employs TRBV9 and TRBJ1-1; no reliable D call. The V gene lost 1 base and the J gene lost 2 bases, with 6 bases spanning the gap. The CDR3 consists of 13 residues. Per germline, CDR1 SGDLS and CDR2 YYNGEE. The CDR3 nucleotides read TGTGCCAGCAGCGTAACGGTTAACACTGAAGCTTTCTTT. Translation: CASSVTVNTEAFF.

The CDR3 region is CASSPEVITEAFF. The CDR3 DNA reads as TGTGCCAGCAGCCCGGAAGTCATTACTGAAGCTTTCTTT. The chain couples TRBV7-2 to TRBJ1-1; the D is unclear. The V end was cut by 5 bases, the J end by 5 bases, with 12 bases between. Germline lookup yields CDR1 SGHTA and CDR2 FQGNSA. The CDR3 has 13 residues.

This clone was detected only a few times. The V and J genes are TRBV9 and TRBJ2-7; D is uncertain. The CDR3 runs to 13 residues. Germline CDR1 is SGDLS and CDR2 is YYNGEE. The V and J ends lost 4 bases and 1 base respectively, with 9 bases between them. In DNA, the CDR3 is TGTGCCAGCAGCCCCTACCAGTCCTACGAGCAGTACTTC. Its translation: CASSPYQSYEQYF.

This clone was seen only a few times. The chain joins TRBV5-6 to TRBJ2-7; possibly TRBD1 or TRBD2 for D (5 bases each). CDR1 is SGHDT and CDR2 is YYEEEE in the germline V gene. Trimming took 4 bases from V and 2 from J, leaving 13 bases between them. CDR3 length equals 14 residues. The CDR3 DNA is TGTGCCAGCAGCCCCAACCGGGACGCCTACGAGCAGTACTTC. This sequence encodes CASSPNRDAYEQYF. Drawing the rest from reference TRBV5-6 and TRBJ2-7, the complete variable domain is DAGVTQSPTHLIKTRGQQVTLRCSPKSGHDTVSWYQQALGQGPQFIFQYYEEEERQRGNFPDRFSGHQFPNYSSELNVNALLLGDSALYLCASSPNRDAYEQYFGPGTRLTVT.

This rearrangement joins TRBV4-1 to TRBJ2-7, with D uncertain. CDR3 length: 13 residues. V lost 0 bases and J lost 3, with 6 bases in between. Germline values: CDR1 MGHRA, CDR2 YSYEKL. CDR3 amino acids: CASSQDLGYEQYF. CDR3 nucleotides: TGCGCCAGCAGCCAAGATCTGGGCTACGAGCAGTACTTC.

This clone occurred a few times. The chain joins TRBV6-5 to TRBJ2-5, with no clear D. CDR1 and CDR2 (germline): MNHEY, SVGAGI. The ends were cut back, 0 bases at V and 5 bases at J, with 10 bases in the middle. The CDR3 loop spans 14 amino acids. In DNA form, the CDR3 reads TGTGCCAGCAGTTACTCGGCTCTAGGGGAGACCCAGTACTTC. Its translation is CASSYSALGETQYF.

CDR3 sequence reads: CASSIGGLYTDTQYF. CDR3 nucleotides: TGTGCCAGTAGTATAGGGGGGCTATACACAGATACGCAGTATTTT. V and J are TRBV19 and TRBJ2-3; D might be TRBD1 (6 bases). Germline values: CDR1 LNHDA, CDR2 SQIVND (reference sequence). Trimming pared 1 base from V and 2 bases from J, leaving 10 bases between. The CDR3 has 15 residues.

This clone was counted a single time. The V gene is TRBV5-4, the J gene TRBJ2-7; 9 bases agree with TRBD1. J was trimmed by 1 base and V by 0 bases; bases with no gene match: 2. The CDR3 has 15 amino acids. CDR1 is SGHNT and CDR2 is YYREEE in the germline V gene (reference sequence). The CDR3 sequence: CASSLAGTGSYEQYF. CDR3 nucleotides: TGTGCCAGCAGCTTGGCCGGGACAGGGTCCTACGAGCAGTACTTC.

The CDR3, as DNA: TGTGCCAGCAGCCCCGTGGGACAAACGAGGGGCGAGCAGTACTTC. Translation: CASSPVGQTRGEQYF. The rearrangement links TRBV28 to TRBJ2-7, with a weak D call TRBD1 (6 bases). Germline loops: CDR1 MDHEN, CDR2 SYDVKM. This CDR3 is built from 15 residues. With 6 bases removed from V and 6 bases from J, the gap between germline ends came to 21 bases.

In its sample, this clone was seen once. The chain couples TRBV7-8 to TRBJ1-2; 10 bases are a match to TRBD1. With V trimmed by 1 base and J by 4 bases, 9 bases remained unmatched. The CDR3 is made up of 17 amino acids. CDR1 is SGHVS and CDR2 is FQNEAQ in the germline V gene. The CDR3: CASSLDVLGTGAYGYTF. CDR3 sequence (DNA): TGTGCCAGCAGCTTAGATGTTCTGGGGACAGGGGCCTATGGCTACACCTTC.

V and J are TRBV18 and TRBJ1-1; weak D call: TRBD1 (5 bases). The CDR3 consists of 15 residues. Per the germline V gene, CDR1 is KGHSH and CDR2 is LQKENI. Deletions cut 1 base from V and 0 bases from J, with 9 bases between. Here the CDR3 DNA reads TGTGCCAGCTCACCACGGGGCAGTTTGAACACTGAAGCTTTCTTT. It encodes CASSPRGSLNTEAFF. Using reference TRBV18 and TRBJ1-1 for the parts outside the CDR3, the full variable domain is NAGVMQNPRHLVRRRGQEARLRCSPMKGHSHVYWYRQLPEEGLKFMVYLQKENIIDESGMPKERFSAEFPKEGPSILRIQQVVRGDSAAYFCASSPRGSLNTEAFFGQGTRLTVV.

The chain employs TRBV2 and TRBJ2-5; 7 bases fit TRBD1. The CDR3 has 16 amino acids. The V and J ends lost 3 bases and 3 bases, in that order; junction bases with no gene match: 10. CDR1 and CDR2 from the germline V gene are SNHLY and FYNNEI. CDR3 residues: CASSDFRAGGEETQYF. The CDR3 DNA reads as TGTGCCAGCAGTGATTTTCGGGCAGGGGGTGAAGAGACCCAGTACTTC.

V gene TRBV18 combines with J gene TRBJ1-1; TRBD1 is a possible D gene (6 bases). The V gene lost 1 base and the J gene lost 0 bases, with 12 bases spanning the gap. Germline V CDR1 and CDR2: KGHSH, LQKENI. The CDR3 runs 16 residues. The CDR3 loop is CASSPRAGDMNTEAFF. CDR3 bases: TGTGCCAGCTCACCACGGGCAGGGGATATGAACACTGAAGCTTTCTTT.

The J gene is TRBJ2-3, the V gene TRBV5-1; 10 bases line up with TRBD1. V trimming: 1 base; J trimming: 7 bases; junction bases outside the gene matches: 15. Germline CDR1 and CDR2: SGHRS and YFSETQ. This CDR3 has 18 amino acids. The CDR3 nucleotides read TGCGCCAGCAGCTTGTGGTCCAGGACAGGGGGGAGTAGGAATACGCAGTATTTT. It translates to CASSLWSRTGGSRNTQYF.

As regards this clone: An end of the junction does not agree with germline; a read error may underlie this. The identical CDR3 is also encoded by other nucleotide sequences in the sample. The CDR3 sequence is CASSLGPSEAFF. The CDR3 nucleotides read TGCGCCAGCAGCTTAGGACCGTCCGAAGCTTTCTTT. This chain links TRBV11-2 with TRBJ1-1, with no clear D. The CDR3 is 12 amino acids. In germline, CDR1 is SGHAT, CDR2 FQNNGV.

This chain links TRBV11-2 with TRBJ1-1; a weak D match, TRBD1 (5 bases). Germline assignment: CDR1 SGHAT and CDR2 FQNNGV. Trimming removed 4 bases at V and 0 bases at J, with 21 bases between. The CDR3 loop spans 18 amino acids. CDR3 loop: CASSSFGSQGSMNTEAFF. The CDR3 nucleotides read TGTGCCAGCAGCTCGTTTGGGAGCCAGGGTAGTATGAACACTGAAGCTTTCTTT.

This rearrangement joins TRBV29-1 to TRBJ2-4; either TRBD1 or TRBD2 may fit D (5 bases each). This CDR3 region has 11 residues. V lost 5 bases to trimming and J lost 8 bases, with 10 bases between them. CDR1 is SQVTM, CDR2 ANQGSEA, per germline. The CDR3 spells CSVQRGHIQYF. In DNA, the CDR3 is TGCAGCGTTCAGAGGGGACACATTCAGTACTTC. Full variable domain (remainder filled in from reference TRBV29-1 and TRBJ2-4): SAVISQKPSRDICQRGTSLTIQCQVDSQVTMMFWYRQQPGQSLTLIATANQGSEATYESGFVIDKFPISRPNLTFSTLTVSNMSPEDSSIYLCSVQRGHIQYFGAGTRLSVL.

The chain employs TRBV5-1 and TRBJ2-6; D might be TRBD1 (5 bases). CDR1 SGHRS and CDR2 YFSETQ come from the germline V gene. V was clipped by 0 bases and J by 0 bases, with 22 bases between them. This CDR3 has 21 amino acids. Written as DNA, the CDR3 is TGCGCCAGCAGCTTGGACCAGCTACCTCTGGGGCCAACCTCTGGGGCCAACGTCCTGACTTTC. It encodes CASSLDQLPLGPTSGANVLTF.

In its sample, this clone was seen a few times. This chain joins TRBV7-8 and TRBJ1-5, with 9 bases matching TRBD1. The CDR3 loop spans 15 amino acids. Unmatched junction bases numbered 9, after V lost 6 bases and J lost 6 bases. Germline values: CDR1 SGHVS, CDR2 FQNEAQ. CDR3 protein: CASSSRTGVRQPQHF. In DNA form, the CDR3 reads TGTGCCAGCAGTTCGCGGACAGGGGTCCGTCAGCCCCAGCATTTT.

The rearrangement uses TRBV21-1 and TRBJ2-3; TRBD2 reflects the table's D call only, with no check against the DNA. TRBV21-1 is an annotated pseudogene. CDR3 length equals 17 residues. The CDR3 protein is CASSNAAAGGELDTQYF. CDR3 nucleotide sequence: TGTGCCAGCAGCAACGCGGCGGCCGGGGGTGAGTTAGATACGCAGTATTTT.

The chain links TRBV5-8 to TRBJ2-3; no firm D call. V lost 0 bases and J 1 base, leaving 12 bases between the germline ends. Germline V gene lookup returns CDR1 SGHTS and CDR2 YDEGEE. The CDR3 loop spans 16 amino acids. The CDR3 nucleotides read TGTGCCAGCAGCTTGGCCGTCTTTCAGGGCACAGATACGCAGTATTTT. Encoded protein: CASSLAVFQGTDTQYF.

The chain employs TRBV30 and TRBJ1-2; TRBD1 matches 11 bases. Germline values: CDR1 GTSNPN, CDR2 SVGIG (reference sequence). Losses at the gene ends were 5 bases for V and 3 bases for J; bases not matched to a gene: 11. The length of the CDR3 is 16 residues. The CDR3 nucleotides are TGTGCCTGGGCTGAGGTTGGGACAGGGGGAGACTATGGCTACACCTTC. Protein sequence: CAWAEVGTGGDYGYTF.

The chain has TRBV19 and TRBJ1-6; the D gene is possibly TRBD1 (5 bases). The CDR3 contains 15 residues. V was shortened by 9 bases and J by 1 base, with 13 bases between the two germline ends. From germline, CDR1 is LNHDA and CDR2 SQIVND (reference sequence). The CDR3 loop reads CASRFGTSYNSPLHF. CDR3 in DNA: TGTGCCAGCCGCTTTGGGACTTCCTATAATTCACCCCTCCACTTT.

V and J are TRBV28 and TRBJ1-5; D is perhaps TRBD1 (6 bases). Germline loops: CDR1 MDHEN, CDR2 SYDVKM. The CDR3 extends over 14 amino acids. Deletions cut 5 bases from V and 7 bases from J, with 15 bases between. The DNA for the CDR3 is TGTGCCAGCAGTCGCCGGGTCAGGGGACAGCCCCAGCATTTT. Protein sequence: CASSRRVRGQPQHF.